This TCR beta chain originates from a study of T cell changes during pregnancy in multiple sclerosis. Repertoires were generated with immunoSEQ multiplex PCR, while TCRdb's copy carries only in-frame clones and drops some. The sample holds 50,000 or so clones, 80% to 90% seen once. CDR1 MNHEY and CDR2 SVGAGI come from the germline V gene. This CDR3 has 15 residues. Trimming left V 4 bases short and J 4 bases short, with 16 bases between. The sample holds one count of this clone. The V and J genes are TRBV6-5 and TRBJ1-2; tentatively, D is TRBD1 (6 bases). This receptor was taken from a female donor with multiple sclerosis, enrolled in a pregnancy study. This material consisted of CD8+ T cells from peripheral blood mononuclear cells, taken in the second trimester of pregnancy. CDR3 in amino acids: CASSSSPTGGYGYTF. CDR3 bases: TGTGCCAGCAGTTCATCTCCGACAGGAGGCTATGGCTACACCTTC.